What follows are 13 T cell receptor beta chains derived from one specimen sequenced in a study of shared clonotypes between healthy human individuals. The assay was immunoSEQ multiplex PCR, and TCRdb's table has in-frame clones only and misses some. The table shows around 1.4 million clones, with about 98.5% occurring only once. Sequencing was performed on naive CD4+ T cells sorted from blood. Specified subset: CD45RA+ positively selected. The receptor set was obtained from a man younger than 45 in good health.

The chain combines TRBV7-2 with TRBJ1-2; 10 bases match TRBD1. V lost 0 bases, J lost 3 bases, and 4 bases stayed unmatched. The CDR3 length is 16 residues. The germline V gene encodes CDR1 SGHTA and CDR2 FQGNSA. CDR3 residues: CASSLARTGGYYGYTF. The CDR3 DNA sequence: TGTGCCAGCAGCTTAGCTAGGACAGGGGGTTACTATGGCTACACCTTC.

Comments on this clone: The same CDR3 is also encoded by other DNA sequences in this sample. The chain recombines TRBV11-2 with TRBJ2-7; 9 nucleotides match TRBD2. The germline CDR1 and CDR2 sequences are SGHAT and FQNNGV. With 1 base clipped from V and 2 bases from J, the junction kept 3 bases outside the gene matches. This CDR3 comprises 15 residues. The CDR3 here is CASSLVLAGTYEQYF. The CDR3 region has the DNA TGTGCCAGCAGCTTAGTCCTAGCGGGGACCTACGAGCAGTACTTC. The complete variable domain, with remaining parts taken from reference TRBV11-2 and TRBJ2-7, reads EAGVAQSPRYKIIEKRQSVAFWCNPISGHATLYWYQQILGQGPKLLIQFQNNGVVDDSQLPKDRFSAERLKGVDSTLKIQPAKLEDSAVYLCASSLVLAGTYEQYFGPGTRLTVT.

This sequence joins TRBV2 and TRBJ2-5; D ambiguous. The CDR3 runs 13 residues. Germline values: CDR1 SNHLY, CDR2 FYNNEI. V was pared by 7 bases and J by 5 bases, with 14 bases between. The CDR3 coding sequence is TGTGCCAGCACGCGGTACCGACGGGAGACCCAGTACTTC. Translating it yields CASTRYRRETQYF.

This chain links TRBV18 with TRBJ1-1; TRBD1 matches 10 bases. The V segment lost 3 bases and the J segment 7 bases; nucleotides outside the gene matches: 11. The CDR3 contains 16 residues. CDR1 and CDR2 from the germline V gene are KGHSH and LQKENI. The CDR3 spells CASSPGTGVAWVEAFF. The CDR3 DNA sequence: TGTGCCAGCTCACCCGGGACAGGGGTGGCTTGGGTTGAAGCTTTCTTT.

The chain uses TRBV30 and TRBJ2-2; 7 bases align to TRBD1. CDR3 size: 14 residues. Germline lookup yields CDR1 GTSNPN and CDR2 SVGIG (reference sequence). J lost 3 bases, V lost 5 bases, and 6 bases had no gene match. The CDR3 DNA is TGTGCCTGGGACCGGGACAGCCACACCGGGGAGCTGTTTTTT. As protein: CAWDRDSHTGELFF.

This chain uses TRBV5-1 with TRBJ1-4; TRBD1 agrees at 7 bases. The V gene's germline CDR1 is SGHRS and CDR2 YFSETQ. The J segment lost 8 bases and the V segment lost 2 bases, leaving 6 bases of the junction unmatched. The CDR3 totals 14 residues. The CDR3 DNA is TGCGCCAGCAGCTTAGACAGGGTAACAGAAAAACTGTTTTTT. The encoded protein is CASSLDRVTEKLFF.

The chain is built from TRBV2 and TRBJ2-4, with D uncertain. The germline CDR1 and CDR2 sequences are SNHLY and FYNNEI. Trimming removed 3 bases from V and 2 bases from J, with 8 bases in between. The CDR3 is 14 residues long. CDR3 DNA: TGTGCCAGCAGTGATGGCCTTACCAAAAACATTCAGTACTTC. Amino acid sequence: CASSDGLTKNIQYF.

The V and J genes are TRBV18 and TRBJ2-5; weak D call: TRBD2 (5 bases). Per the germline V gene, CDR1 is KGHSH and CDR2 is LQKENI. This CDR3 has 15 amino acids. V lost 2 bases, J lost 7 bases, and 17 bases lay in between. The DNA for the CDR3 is TGTGCCAGCTCACCAAGAGACCCCGTAGAGGGGACCCAGTACTTC. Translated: CASSPRDPVEGTQYF.

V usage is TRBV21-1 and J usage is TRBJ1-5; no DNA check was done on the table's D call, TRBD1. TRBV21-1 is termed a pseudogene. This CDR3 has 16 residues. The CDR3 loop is CASSSHVHWHHQPQHF. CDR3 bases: TGTGCCAGCAGCTCCCACGTACATTGGCATCATCAGCCCCAGCATTTT.

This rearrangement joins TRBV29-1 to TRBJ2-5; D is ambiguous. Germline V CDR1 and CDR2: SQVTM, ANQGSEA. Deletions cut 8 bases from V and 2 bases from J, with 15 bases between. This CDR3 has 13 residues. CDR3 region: CSIRVAIQETQYF. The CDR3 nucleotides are TGCAGCATCCGGGTAGCCATACAAGAGACCCAGTACTTC.

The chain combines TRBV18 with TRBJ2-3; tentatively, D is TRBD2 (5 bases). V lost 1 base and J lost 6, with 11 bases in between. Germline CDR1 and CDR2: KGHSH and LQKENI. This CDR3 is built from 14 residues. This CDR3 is CASSPLPSRDTQYF. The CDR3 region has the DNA TGTGCCAGCTCACCACTTCCTAGCAGGGATACGCAGTATTTT.

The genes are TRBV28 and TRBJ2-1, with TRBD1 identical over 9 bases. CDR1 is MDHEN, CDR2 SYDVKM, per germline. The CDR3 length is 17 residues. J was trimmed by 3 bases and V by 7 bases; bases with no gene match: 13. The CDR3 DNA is TGTGCCAGCACTACCTTACCGGACAGGGGCTACTACAATGAGCAGTTCTTC. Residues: CASTTLPDRGYYNEQFF.

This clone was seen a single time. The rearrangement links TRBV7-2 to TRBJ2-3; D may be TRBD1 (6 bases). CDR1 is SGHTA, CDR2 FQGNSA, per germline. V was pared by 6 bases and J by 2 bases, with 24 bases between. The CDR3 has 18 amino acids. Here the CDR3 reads CASRGRGPGRTLTDTQYF. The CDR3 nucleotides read TGTGCCAGCAGGGGCAGGGGACCGGGACGGACACTCACAGATACGCAGTATTTT.